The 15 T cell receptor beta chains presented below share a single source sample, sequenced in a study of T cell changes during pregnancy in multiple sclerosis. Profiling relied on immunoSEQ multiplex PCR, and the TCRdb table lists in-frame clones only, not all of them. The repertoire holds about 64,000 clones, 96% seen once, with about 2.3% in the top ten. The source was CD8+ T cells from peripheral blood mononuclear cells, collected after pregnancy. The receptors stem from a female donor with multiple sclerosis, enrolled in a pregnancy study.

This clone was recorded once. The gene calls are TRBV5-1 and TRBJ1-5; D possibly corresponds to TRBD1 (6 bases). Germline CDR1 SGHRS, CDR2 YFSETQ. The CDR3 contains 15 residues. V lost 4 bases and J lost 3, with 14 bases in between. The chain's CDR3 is CASSPGENYNQPQHF. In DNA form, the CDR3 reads TGCGCCAGCAGCCCAGGGGAGAACTACAATCAGCCCCAGCATTTT.

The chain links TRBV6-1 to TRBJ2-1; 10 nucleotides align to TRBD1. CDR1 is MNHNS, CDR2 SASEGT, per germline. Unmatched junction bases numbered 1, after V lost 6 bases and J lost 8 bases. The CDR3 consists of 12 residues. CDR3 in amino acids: CASRGTGDEQFF. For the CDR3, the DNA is TGTGCCAGCAGGGGGACAGGGGATGAGCAGTTCTTC.

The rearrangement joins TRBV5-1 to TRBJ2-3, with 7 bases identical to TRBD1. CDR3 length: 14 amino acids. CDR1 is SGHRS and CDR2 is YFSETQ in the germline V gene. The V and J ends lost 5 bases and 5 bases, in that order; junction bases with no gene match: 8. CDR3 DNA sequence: TGCGCCAGCAGTCAAGACAGGGTATTAGATACGCAGTATTTT. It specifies CASSQDRVLDTQYF.

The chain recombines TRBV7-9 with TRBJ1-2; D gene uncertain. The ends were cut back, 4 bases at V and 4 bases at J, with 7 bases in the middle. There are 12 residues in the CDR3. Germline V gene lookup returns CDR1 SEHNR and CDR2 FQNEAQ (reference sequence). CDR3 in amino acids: CASSSDFYGYTF. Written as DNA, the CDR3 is TGTGCCAGCAGCTCTGACTTCTATGGCTACACCTTC.

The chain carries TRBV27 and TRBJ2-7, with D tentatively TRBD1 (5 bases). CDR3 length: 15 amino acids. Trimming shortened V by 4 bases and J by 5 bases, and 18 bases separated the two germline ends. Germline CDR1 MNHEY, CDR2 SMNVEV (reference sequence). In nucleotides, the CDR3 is TGTGCCAGCAGTTCTAGGACAAGGGGCGCCCACGAGCAGTACTTC. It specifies CASSSRTRGAHEQYF.

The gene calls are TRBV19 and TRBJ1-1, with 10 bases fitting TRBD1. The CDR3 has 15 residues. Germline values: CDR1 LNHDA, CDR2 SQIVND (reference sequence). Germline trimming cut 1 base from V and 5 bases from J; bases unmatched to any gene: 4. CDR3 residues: CASSIGDRGLTEAFF. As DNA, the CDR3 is TGTGCCAGTAGTATAGGAGACAGGGGGCTAACTGAAGCTTTCTTT.

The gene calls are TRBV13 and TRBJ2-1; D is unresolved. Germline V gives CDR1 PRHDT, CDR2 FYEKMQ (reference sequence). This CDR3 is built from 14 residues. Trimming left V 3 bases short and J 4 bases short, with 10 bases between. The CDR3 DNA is TGTGCCAGCAGCTTTGCGGAGCTATACAATGAGCAGTTCTTC. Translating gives CASSFAELYNEQFF.

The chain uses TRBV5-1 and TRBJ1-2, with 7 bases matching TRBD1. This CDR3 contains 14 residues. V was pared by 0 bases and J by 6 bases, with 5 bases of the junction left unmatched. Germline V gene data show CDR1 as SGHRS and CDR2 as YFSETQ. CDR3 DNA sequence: TGCGCCAGCAGCTTGGAGAGGACAGGAGATGGCTACACCTTC. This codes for CASSLERTGDGYTF. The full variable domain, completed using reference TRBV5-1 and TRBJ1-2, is KAGVTQTPRYLIKTRGQQVTLSCSPISGHRSVSWYQQTPGQGLQFLFEYFSETQRNKGNFPGRFSGRQFSNSRSEMNVSTLELGDSALYLCASSLERTGDGYTFGSGTRLTVV.

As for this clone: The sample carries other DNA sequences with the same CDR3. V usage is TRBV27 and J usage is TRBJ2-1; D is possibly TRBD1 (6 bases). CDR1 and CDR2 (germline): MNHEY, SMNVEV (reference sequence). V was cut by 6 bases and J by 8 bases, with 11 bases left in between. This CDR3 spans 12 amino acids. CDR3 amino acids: CASSPTGYEQFF. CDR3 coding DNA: TGTGCCAGCAGCCCGACAGGCTATGAGCAGTTCTTC.

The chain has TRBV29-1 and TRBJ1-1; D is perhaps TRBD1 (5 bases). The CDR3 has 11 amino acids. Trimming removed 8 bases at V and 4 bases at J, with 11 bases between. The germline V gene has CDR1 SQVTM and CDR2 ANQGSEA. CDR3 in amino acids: CSIPGGTEAFF. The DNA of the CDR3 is TGCAGCATACCGGGGGGCACTGAAGCTTTCTTT.

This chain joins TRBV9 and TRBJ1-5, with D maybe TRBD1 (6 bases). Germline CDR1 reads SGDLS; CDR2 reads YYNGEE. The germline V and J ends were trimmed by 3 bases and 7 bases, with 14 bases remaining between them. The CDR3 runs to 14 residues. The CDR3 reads CASSEGGAGQPQHF. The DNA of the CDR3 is TGTGCCAGCAGCGAGGGGGGGGCCGGGCAGCCCCAGCATTTT.

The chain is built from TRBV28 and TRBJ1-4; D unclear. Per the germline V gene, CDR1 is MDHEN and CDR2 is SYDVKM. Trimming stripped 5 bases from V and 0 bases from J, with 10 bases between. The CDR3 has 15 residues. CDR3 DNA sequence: TGTGCCAGCAGTCCAACACAAGCAACTAATGAAAAACTGTTTTTT. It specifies CASSPTQATNEKLFF.

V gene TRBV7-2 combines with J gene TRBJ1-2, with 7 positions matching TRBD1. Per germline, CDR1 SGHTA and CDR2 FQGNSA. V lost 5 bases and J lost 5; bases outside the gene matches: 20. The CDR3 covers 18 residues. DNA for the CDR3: TGTGCCAGCAGCCCGTATCATATCGGGACTGGGACAGAATATGGCTACACCTTC. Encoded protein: CASSPYHIGTGTEYGYTF. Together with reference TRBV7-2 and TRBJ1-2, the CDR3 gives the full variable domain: GAGVSQSPSNKVTEKGKDVELRCDPISGHTALYWYRQSLGQGLEFLIYFQGNSAPDKSGLPSDRFSAERTGGSVSTLTIQRTQQEDSAVYLCASSPYHIGTGTEYGYTFGSGTRLTVV.

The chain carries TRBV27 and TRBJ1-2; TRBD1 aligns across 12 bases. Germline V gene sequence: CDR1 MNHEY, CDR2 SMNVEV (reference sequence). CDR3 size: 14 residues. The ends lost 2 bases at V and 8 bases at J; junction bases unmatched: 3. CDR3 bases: TGTGCCAGCAGTTTAGGGACAGGGGGCCGGGGCTACACCTTC. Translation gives CASSLGTGGRGYTF.

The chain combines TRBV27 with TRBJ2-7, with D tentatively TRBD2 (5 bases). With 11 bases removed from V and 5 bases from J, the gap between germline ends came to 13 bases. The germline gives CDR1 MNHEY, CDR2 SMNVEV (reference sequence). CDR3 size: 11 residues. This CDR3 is CAAGESHEQYF. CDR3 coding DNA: TGTGCCGCGGGTGAATCCCACGAGCAGTACTTC.